Following are 10 T cell receptor beta chains from one sample sequenced in a study of PD-L1 blockade in urothelial cancer (dated by TCRdb to between 2016 and 2019). The sample's time point label, in plain terms: peripheral blood 6 weeks after treatment start. Library preparation employed the immunoSEQ multiplex PCR assay. Held by TCRdb, this immuneACCESS table contains in-frame sequences only and omits some clones. Under half of the omission traces to an unresolved V gene where checked; the cause of the rest is unknown. This sample holds 35,000 or so clones; around 84% were observed only once. Clones ranked in the top ten supply 8% to 11% of the sample. Sequencing was performed on PBMCs, taken around atezolizumab (anti-PD-L1) treatment. Receptors originate from a man aged 40-49 years with urothelial cancer.

This chain joins TRBV7-2 and TRBJ2-3, with D unclear. Germline CDR1 and CDR2: SGHTA and FQGNSA. Trimming took off 3 bases at V and 5 bases at J, with 9 bases between the two ends. CDR3 length: 13 amino acids. The CDR3 protein is CASSFSTGDTQYF. For the CDR3, the DNA is TGTGCCAGCAGCTTCTCGACGGGAGATACGCAGTATTTT.

The gene calls are TRBV29-1 and TRBJ2-7; tentative D call: TRBD2 (5 bases). The CDR3 contains 11 residues. CDR1 and CDR2 from the germline V gene are SQVTM and ANQGSEA. Trimming removed 4 bases at V and 4 bases at J, with 8 bases between. The CDR3 DNA is TGCAGCGTTGTGGAGGTATACGAGCAGTACTTC. Translation: CSVVEVYEQYF.

Only one count was recorded for this clone. The rearrangement joins TRBV9 to TRBJ2-2, with 8 bases lining up with TRBD2. The CDR3 consists of 16 residues. Germline V gives CDR1 SGDLS, CDR2 YYNGEE. With 1 base clipped from V and 3 bases from J, the junction kept 5 bases outside the gene matches. The CDR3 reads CASSVPRGGDTGELFF. The CDR3, as DNA: TGTGCCAGCAGCGTACCCCGGGGGGGGGACACCGGGGAGCTGTTTTTT.

This chain connects TRBV7-2 to TRBJ2-7; D gene unclear. The CDR3 totals 15 residues. CDR1 is SGHTA, CDR2 FQGNSA, per germline. Trimming took 1 base from V and 0 from J, leaving 10 bases between them. The chain's CDR3 is CASSLEWAGSYEQYF. As DNA, the CDR3 is TGTGCCAGCAGCTTAGAATGGGCAGGCTCCTACGAGCAGTACTTC.

This clone was observed a handful of times. The chain combines TRBV5-6 with TRBJ2-4, with TRBD2 matching over 11 bases. The CDR3 length is 17 residues. Germline loops: CDR1 SGHDT, CDR2 YYEEEE. After removal of 2 bases from V and 0 bases from J, the junction contained 4 bases not matched to a gene. This CDR3 is CASSFSGRAIAKNIQYF. CDR3 nucleotides: TGTGCCAGCAGCTTTAGCGGGAGGGCCATAGCCAAAAACATTCAGTACTTC.

The rearrangement links TRBV28 to TRBJ2-7; tentative D call: TRBD2 (6 bases). The CDR3 sequence is 13 residues long. Germline V CDR1 and CDR2: MDHEN, SYDVKM. Trimming took off 6 bases at V and 6 bases at J, with 15 bases between the two ends. The DNA for the CDR3 is TGTGCCAGCAGGGGGGGAGGCGGGACCGAGCAGTACTTC. This sequence encodes CASRGGGGTEQYF.

The rearrangement uses TRBV6-6 and TRBJ2-5; a possible D gene is TRBD1 (6 bases). Deletions cut 2 bases from V and 2 bases from J, with 9 bases between. The CDR3 is made up of 14 amino acids. Germline V lookup: CDR1 MNHNY, CDR2 SVGAGI (reference sequence). As DNA, the CDR3 is TGTGCCAGCAGTTACACGACAGGTCAAGAGACCCAGTACTTC. Translated, it gives CASSYTTGQETQYF.

On this clone itself: Sequence at one end of the junction differs from germline and may be a read error. The V call is TRBV7-2, the J call TRBJ1-2; D perhaps matches TRBD1 (6 bases). Per germline, CDR1 SGHTA and CDR2 FQGNSA. The CDR3 consists of 13 residues. The CDR3 DNA reads as TGTGCCAGCAGCTTAGTTATATCTGGGGACACTTTCTTC. Encoded protein: CASSLVISGDTFF.

The genes are TRBV6-1 and TRBJ1-5; 10 bases agree with TRBD1. Germline CDR1 and CDR2: MNHNS and SASEGT. Trimming at V came to 5 bases and at J to 1 base, leaving 2 bases not matched to a gene. CDR3 length: 15 amino acids. CDR3 amino acids: CASSRDRGSNQPQHF. The CDR3 coding sequence is TGTGCCAGCAGTCGGGACAGGGGCAGCAATCAGCCCCAGCATTTT.

This clone was observed a single time. The chain carries TRBV18 and TRBJ1-1; D is undetermined. Germline lookup yields CDR1 KGHSH and CDR2 LQKENI. V lost 3 bases and J 7 bases, leaving 12 bases between the germline ends. This CDR3 is 13 amino acids long. CDR3 sequence: CASSPLRASEAFF. The CDR3 DNA sequence: TGTGCCAGCTCACCTCTCCGCGCTAGTGAAGCTTTCTTT.